This paragraph covers one TCR beta chain sequence. The target antigen is unknown. The CDR3 length is 15 residues. From germline, CDR1 is MNHNS and CDR2 SASEGT. Trimming at V came to 11 bases and at J to 0 bases, leaving 11 bases not matched to a gene. These data come from a study of shared clonotypes between healthy human individuals. Turning to the study itself: Contributing individuals were a couple of females and a few males aged 18 to 49.

Study outcomes and limitations: Memory subsets generally showed smaller estimated richness than naive subsets did. Clonotype sharing among donors was expected to depend on sequencing depth.

Per the original methods: Owing to the provision of junction-only sequences devoid of quality scores by immunoSEQ, filtering differed. Measured with immunoSEQ multiplex PCR; TCRdb has only the in-frame clones, and not every one. V, J and clone size are taken as reported in that table, and D and trimming were inferred from the DNA itself. The sample lists approximately 400,000 clones; about 96% were seen once. Sequences were obtained from memory CD8+ T cells sorted from blood. As to subset: CD45RO+ cells pooled with CCR7-negative TemRA cells. The clonotype originates from a man aged 25 to 40 in good health. This chain joins TRBV6-1 and TRBJ2-3; TRBD2 agrees at 7 bases. Written as DNA, the CDR3 is TGTGCCGGGGGGGGGAGGACGGGCAGCACAGATACGCAGTATTTT. It encodes CAGGGRTGSTDTQYF.